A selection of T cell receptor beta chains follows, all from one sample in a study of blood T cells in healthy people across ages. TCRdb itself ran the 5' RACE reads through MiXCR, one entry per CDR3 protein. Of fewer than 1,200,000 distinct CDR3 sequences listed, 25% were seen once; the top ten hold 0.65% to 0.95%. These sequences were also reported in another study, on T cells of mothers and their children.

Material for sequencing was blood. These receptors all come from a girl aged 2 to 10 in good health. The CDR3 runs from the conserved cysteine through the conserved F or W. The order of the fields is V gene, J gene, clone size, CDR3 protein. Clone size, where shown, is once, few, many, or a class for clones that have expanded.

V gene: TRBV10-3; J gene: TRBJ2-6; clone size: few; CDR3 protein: CAISESDSGANVLTF
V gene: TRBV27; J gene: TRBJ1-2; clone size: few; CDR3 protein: CASSLTGFNYGYTF
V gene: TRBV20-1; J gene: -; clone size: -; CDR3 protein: CSARDPKLHEQFF
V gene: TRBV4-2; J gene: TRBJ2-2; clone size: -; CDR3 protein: CASSQLGLAGSGELFF
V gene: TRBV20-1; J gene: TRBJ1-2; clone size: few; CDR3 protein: CSARDSPTNYGYTF
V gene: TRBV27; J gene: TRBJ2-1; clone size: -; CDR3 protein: CASNETPREQFF
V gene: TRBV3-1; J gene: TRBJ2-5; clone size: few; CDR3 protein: CASSQENRGKETQYF
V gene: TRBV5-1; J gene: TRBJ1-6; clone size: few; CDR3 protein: CASSNDEGPDSPLHF
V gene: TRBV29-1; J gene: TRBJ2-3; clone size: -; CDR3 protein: CSARPTGAHTDPQYF
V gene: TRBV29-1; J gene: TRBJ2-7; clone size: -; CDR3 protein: CSVERTSGRYEQYF
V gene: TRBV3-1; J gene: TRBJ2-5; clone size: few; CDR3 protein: CASRQGAWETQYF
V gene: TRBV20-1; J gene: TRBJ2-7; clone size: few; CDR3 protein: CSARSPQGDGYEQYF
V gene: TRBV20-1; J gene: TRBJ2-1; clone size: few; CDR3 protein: CSAPGLASYEQFF
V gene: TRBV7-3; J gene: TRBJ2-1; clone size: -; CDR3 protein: CASSLRTSGTEQFF
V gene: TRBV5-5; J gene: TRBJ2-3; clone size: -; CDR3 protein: CASSPRTGGDTDTQYF
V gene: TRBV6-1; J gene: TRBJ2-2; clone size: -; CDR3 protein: CASSTLGLAGDRELFF
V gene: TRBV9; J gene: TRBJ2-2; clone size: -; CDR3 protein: CASSVASTGELFF
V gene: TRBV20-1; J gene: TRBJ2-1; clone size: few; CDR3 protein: CSVWRLAGGSSYNEQFF
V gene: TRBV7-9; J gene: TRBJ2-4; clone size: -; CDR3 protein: CASSLAPMGNIQYF
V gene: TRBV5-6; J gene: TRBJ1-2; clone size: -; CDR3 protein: CASSFVGAEGYTF
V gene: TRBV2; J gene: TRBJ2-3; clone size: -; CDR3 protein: CASSEAGSTPTDTQYF
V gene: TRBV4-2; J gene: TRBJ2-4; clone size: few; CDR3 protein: CASSQTTGTGKNIQYF
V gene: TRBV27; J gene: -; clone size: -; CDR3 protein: CASGQLGLHYEQYF
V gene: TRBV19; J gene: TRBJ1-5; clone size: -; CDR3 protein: CASSFPTGTQPQHF
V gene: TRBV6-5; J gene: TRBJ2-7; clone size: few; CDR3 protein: CASSPRAIGDEQYF
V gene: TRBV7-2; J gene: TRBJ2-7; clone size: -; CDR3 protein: CASSLGLARSSYEQYF
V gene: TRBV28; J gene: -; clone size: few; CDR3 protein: CASRGSGSKETQYF
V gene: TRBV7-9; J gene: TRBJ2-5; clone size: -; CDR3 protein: CASSHYGGETQYF
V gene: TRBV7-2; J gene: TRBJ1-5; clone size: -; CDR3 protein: CASSFQMGSNQPQHF
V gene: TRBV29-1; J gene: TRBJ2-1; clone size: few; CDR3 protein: CSVEQTSGSLDEQFF
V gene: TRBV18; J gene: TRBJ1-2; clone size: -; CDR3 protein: CASSPPESGGSYGYTF
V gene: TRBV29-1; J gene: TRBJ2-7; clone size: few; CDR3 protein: CSVGGTSYEQYF